This T cell receptor beta chain was recovered during a study of blood T cell repertoires in COVID-19. About the study: T cells, B-cell-depleted T cells, or PBMCs provided the cDNA or gDNA that served as material.

Original handling: Reference gene primer amplification gave nucleated cell count estimates. Using immunoSEQ multiplex PCR, the repertoire was profiled, and TCRdb retains in-frame clones only, with some absent. Clonal size and the V and J genes are those of that table, whereas D and trimming came from the DNA. Of 130,000 to 150,000 clones in the sample, about four fifths were seen once. The clonotype originates from a man aged 65 to 85 who had recovered from COVID-19. Sequencing was carried out using peripheral blood.

CDR3 residues: CASSYRVDEQFF. As DNA, the CDR3 is TGTGCCAGCAGCTACAGGGTCGATGAGCAGTTCTTC. The rearrangement uses TRBV2 and TRBJ2-1; D may be TRBD1 (6 bases). Germline V gene lookup returns CDR1 SNHLY and CDR2 FYNNEI. V lost 6 bases, J lost 8 bases, and 11 bases lay in between. The CDR3 is 12 amino acids. The full variable domain, in which reference TRBV2 and TRBJ2-1 provide the parts outside the CDR3, is EPEVTQTPSHQVTQMGQEVILRCVPISNHLYFYWYRQILGQKVEFLVSFYNNEISEKSEIFDDQFSVERPDGSNFTLKIRSTKLEDSAMYFCASSYRVDEQFFGPGTRLTVL.